The 10 T cell receptor beta chains below were found in one sample sequenced in a study of blood T cell repertoires in COVID-19. Repertoires were generated with immunoSEQ multiplex PCR, while TCRdb's copy carries only in-frame clones and drops some. Of approximately 240,000 clones in the sample, about 90% were seen once. The sample was peripheral blood. The receptors stem from a woman aged 25 to 39 who had recovered from COVID-19.

The CDR3 coding sequence is TGTGCCAGCAGCTTCCCTTGGGGCGGTGAAAAACTGTTTTTT. Translation: CASSFPWGGEKLFF. The V call is TRBV7-9, the J call TRBJ1-4, with D possibly being TRBD1 (5 bases). Germline assignment: CDR1 SEHNR and CDR2 FQNEAQ (reference sequence). Trimming cost V 3 bases and J 7 bases, with 12 bases left between them. This CDR3 spans 14 amino acids.

The gene calls are TRBV2 and TRBJ2-3; D not resolved. From germline, CDR1 is SNHLY and CDR2 FYNNEI. This CDR3 is 14 amino acids long. V was shortened by 3 bases and J by 8 bases, with 15 bases between the two germline ends. CDR3 sequence: CASSDGWLDGTQYF. CDR3 coding DNA: TGTGCCAGCAGTGACGGGTGGTTGGATGGTACGCAGTATTTT.

CDR3 sequence (DNA): TGTGCCAGCAGCCCAAGGGGCAGGGTGGCTAATGAAAAACTGTTTTTT. Its protein is CASSPRGRVANEKLFF. This chain links TRBV7-9 with TRBJ1-4, with a weak D call TRBD1 (5 bases). Germline-derived CDR1 and CDR2 are SEHNR and FQNEAQ (reference sequence). CDR3 size: 16 residues. Trimming removed 5 bases at V and 3 bases at J, with 16 bases between.

The rearrangement links TRBV11-2 to TRBJ1-2, with TRBD1 identical over 9 bases. Losses at the gene ends were 6 bases for V and 4 bases for J; bases not matched to a gene: 9. The CDR3 has 15 residues. Germline-derived CDR1 and CDR2 are SGHAT and FQNNGV. The CDR3 is CASRPTGGTGYGYTF. CDR3 nucleotide sequence: TGTGCCAGCAGGCCTACAGGGGGCACAGGCTATGGCTACACCTTC.

The chain links TRBV11-2 to TRBJ1-2, with D tentatively TRBD1 (6 bases). Germline CDR1 is SGHAT and CDR2 is FQNNGV. This CDR3 comprises 17 residues. The germline V and J ends were trimmed by 4 bases and 4 bases, with 22 bases remaining between them. The CDR3 DNA reads TGTGCCAGCAGCTCACGACCAGTCGGGGGGCGCCCCTATGGCTACACCTTC. This encodes CASSSRPVGGRPYGYTF.

V and J are TRBV6-5 and TRBJ2-1; D is ambiguous. The V end lost 0 bases, the J end lost 2 bases, and 5 bases lay between the germline ends. Germline values: CDR1 MNHEY, CDR2 SVGAGI. The CDR3 runs 14 residues. The CDR3 loop reads CASSYSETYNEQFF. CDR3 sequence (DNA): TGTGCCAGCAGTTACTCCGAGACCTACAATGAGCAGTTCTTC.

The CDR3 sequence is CASSAAGDLQETQYF. CDR3 bases: TGTGCCAGCAGCGCCGCAGGGGACCTCCAAGAGACCCAGTACTTC. V usage is TRBV7-2 and J usage is TRBJ2-5, with D tentatively TRBD1 (6 bases). The CDR3 has 15 amino acids. Germline lookup yields CDR1 SGHTA and CDR2 FQGNSA. The V and J ends lost 5 bases and 1 base respectively, with 14 bases between them.

This clone was counted once. CDR3 DNA: TGTGCCAGCAGCGCCGGGGGGACGAGCTCCTACGAGCAGTACTTC. Translating gives CASSAGGTSSYEQYF. V usage is TRBV7-2 and J usage is TRBJ2-7; TRBD2 aligns across 7 bases. The CDR3 loop spans 15 amino acids. The germline CDR1 and CDR2 sequences are SGHTA and FQGNSA. The V segment lost 5 bases and the J segment 0 bases; nucleotides outside the gene matches: 7.

CDR3 amino acids: CASSSRRTYNSGGPDETQYF. The CDR3 DNA is TGTGCCAGCAGCTCCCGCCGAACTTACAATAGCGGGGGGCCGGATGAGACCCAGTACTTC. The genes are TRBV7-6 and TRBJ2-5; TRBD2 matches 10 bases. This CDR3 has 20 residues. V dropped 4 bases and J dropped 5; count of bases not matched to a gene: 22. Germline values: CDR1 SGHVS, CDR2 FNYEAQ.

CDR3 protein: CASTIQTGQNTGELFF. DNA for the CDR3: TGTGCCAGCACCATCCAGACAGGGCAGAACACCGGGGAGCTGTTTTTT. This chain uses TRBV18 with TRBJ2-2; the match to TRBD1 covers 7 bases. CDR1 and CDR2 (germline): KGHSH, LQKENI. The V segment lost 8 bases and the J segment 1 base; nucleotides outside the gene matches: 10. The length of the CDR3 is 16 residues. Filled out from reference TRBV18 and TRBJ2-2, the complete variable domain reads NAGVMQNPRHLVRRRGQEARLRCSPMKGHSHVYWYRQLPEEGLKFMVYLQKENIIDESGMPKERFSAEFPKEGPSILRIQQVVRGDSAAYFCASTIQTGQNTGELFFGEGSRLTVL.